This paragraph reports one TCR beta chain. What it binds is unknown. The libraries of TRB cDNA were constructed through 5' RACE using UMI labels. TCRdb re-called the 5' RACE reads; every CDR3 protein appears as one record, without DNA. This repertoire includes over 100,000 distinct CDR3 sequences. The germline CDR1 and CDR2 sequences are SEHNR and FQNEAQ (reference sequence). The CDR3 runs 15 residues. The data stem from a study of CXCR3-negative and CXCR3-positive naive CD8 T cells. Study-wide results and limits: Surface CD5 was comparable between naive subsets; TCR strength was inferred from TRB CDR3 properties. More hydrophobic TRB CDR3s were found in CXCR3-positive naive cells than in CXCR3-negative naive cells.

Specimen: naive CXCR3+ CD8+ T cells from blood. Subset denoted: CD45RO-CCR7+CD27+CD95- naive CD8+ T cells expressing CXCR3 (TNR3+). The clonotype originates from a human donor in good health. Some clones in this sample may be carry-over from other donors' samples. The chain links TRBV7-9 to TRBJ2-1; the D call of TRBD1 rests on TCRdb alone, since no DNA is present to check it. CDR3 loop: CASILVVPAIDEQFF.